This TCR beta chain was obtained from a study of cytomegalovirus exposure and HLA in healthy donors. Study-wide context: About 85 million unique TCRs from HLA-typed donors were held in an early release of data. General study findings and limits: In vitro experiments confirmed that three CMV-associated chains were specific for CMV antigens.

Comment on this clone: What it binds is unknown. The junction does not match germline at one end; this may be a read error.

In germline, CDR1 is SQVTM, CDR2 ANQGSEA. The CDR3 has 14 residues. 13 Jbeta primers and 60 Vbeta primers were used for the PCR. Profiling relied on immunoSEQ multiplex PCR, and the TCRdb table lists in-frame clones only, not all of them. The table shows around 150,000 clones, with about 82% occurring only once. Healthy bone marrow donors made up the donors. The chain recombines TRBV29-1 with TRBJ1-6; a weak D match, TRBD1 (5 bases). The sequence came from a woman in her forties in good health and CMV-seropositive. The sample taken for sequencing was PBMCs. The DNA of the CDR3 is TGCAGCGTGGAAGGGGCAGTGTATGTTTCACCCCTCCACTTT. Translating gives CSVEGAVYVSPLHF. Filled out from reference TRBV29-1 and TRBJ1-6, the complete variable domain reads SAVISQKPSRDICQRGTSLTIQCQVDSQVTMMFWYRQQPGQSLTLIATANQGSEATYESGFVIDKFPISRPNLTFSTLTVSNMSPEDSSIYLCSVEGAVYVSPLHFGNGTRLTVT.